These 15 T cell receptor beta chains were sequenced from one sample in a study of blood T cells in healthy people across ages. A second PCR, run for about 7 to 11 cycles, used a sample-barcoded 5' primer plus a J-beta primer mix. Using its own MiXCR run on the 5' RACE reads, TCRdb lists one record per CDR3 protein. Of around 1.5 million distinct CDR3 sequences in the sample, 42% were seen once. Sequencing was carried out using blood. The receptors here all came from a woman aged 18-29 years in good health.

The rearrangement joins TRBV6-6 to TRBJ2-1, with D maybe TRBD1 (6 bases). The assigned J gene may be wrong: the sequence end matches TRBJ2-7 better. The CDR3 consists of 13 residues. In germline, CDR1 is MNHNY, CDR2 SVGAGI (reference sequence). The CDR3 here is CASGGTIYNEQYF. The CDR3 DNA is TGTGCCAGCGGTGGGACAATATACAATGAGCAGTACTTC.

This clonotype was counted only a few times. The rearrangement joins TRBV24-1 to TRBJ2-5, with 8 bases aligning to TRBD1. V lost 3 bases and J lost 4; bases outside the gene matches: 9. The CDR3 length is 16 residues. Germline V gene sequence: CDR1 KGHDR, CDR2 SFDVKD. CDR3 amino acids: CATSDPRTGWGETQYF. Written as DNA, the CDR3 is TGTGCCACCAGTGATCCGCGGACAGGGTGGGGAGAGACCCAGTACTTC.

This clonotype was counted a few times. This CDR3 is CASNWRASSYEQYF. CDR3 sequence (DNA): TGCGCCAGCAATTGGCGGGCCAGCTCCTACGAGCAGTACTTC. The chain joins TRBV5-1 to TRBJ2-7; maybe TRBD2 (5 bases). Germline V gene data show CDR1 as SGHRS and CDR2 as YFSETQ. Trimming cost V 6 bases and J 0 bases, with 13 bases left between them. This CDR3 is built from 14 residues.

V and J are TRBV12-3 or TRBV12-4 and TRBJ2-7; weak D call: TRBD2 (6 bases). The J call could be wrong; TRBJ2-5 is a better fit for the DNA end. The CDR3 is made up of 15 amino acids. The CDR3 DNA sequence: TGTGCCAGCAGGGGCCCTAGCTGGAGGGTCGAGACCCAGTACTTC. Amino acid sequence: CASRGPSWRVETQYF.

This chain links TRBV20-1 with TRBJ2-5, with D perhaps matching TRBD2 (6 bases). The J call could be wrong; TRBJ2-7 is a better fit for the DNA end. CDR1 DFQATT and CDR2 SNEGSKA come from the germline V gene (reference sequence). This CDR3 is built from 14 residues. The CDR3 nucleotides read TGCAGTGCTAGAGATTTTAGCGGCGACGACGAGCAGTACTTC. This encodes CSARDFSGDDEQYF.

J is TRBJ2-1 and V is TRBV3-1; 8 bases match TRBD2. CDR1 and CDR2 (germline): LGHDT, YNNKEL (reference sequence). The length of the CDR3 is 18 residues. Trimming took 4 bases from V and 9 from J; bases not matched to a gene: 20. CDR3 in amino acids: CASSPRMVAGYREGEQFF. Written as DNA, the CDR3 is TGTGCCAGCAGCCCACGAATGGTAGCGGGCTACCGGGAGGGTGAGCAGTTCTTC.

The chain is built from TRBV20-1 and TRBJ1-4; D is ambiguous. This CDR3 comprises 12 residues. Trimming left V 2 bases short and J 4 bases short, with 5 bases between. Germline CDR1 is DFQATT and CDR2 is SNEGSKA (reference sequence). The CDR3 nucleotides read TGCAGTGCTAGACTCCGTAATGAAAAACTGTTTTTT. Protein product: CSARLRNEKLFF.

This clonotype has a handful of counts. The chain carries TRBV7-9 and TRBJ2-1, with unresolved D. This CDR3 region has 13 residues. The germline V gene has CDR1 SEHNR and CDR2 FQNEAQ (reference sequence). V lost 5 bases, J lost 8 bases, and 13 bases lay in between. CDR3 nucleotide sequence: TGTGCCAGCAGCCCTACCCTAAGTGATGAGCAGTTCTTC. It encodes CASSPTLSDEQFF. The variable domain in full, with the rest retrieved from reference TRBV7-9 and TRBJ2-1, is DTGVSQNPRHKITKRGQNVTFRCDPISEHNRLYWYRQTLGQGPEFLTYFQNEAQLEKSRLLSDRFSAERPKGSFSTLEIQRTEQGDSAMYLCASSPTLSDEQFFGPGTRLTVL.

The CDR3 DNA sequence: TGTGCCAGCAGGCCTTCAAGCGTTTACCCCCTCCACTTT. Its translation is CASRPSSVYPLHF. The chain recombines TRBV6-5 with TRBJ1-6; D unresolved. The CDR3 runs 13 residues. The V end was cut by 6 bases, the J end by 13 bases, with 16 bases between. CDR1 and CDR2 (germline): MNHEY, SVGAGI.

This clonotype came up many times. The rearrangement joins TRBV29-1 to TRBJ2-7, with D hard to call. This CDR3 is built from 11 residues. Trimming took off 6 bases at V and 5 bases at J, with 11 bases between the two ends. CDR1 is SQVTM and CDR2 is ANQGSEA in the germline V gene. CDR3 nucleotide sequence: TGCAGCGTCCCTCTAGGACACGAGCAGTACTTC. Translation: CSVPLGHEQYF.

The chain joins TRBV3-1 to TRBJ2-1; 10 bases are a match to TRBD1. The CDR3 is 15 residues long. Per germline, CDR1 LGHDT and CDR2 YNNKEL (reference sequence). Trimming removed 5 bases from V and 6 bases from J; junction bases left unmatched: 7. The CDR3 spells CASSAPGQGTNEQFF. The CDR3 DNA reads TGTGCCAGCAGCGCTCCGGGACAGGGGACCAATGAGCAGTTCTTC.

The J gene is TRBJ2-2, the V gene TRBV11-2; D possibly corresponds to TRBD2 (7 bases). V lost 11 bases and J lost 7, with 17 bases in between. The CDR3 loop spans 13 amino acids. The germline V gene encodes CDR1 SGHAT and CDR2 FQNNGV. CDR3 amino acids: CADGEGGGGELFF. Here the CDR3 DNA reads TGTGCCGACGGTGAAGGGGGGGGCGGGGAGCTGTTTTTT.

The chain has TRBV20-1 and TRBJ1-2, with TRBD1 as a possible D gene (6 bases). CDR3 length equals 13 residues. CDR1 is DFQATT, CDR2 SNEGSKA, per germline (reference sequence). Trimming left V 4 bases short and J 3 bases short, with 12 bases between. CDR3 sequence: CSATGVFDYGYTF. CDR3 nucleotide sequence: TGCAGTGCTACAGGGGTTTTTGACTATGGCTACACCTTC.

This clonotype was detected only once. The CDR3 sequence is CSVPRGANYNEQYF. The CDR3 nucleotides are TGCAGCGTTCCTCGGGGGGCCAACTACAATGAGCAGTACTTC. The chain is built from TRBV29-1 and TRBJ2-7; tentative D call: TRBD2 (7 bases). Trimming pared 5 bases from V and 7 bases from J, leaving 21 bases between. Germline CDR1 SQVTM, CDR2 ANQGSEA. CDR3 size: 14 residues.

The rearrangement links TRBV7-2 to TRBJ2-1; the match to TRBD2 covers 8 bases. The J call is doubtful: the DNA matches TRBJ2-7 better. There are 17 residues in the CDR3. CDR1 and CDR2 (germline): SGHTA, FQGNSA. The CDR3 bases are TGTGCCAGCAGCTTAAAGACGGGAGGGGATACCTACAATGAGCAGTACTTC. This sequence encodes CASSLKTGGDTYNEQYF.